A single count supports the clone carrying this T cell receptor (beta chain). Trimming at V came to 6 bases and at J to 3 bases, leaving 8 bases not matched to a gene. This CDR3 is 14 amino acids long. Germline V gene sequence: CDR1 MDHEN, CDR2 SYDVKM. The entry originates in a study of control samples from healthy donors and cancer patients. Sequenced by immunoSEQ multiplex PCR; TCRdb stores in-frame clones only, minus some. The data contain 140,000 or so clones, more than 85% of them singletons. Sequencing input: blood. The sequence was obtained from a man between 25 and 39 years old in good health. The V call is TRBV28, the J call TRBJ2-7; 7 bases fit TRBD1. The DNA for the CDR3 is TGTGCCAGCAGCGGACAGGAGACATTCTACGAGCAGTACTTC. Protein product: CASSGQETFYEQYF. The whole variable domain, filled in from reference TRBV28 and TRBJ2-7, reads DVKVTQSSRYLVKRTGEKVFLECVQDMDHENMFWYRQDPGLGLRLIYFSYDVKMKEKGDIPEGYSVSREKKERFSLILESASTNQTSMYLCASSGQETFYEQYFGPGTRLTVT.